This TCR beta chain was sequenced during a study of blood T cell repertoires in COVID-19. Study information: The United States, Italy and Spain supplied acute and convalescent COVID-19 samples.

V shed 5 bases and J shed 5 bases, with 9 bases lying between them. The CDR3 runs to 12 residues. Germline V gives CDR1 KGHSH, CDR2 LQKENI. As originally analysed: Nucleated cell counts were estimated from reference gene primer amplification. TCRdb's copy holds only in-frame clones and misses some; the assay was immunoSEQ multiplex PCR. V, J and clone size are those of that table, while D and trimming were read from the DNA. The sample carries almost 25,000 clones, approximately 78% recorded once. The source of this sequence is a woman between 70 and 85 years old with COVID-19, enrolled during active disease. This sequence joins TRBV18 and TRBJ1-1, with D hard to call. Sequenced sample: peripheral blood. CDR3 loop: CASSGPETEAFF. The CDR3 DNA sequence: TGTGCCAGCTCAGGCCCGGAGACTGAAGCTTTCTTT.